This T cell receptor (beta chain) was obtained from a study of control samples from healthy donors and cancer patients. The V end was cut by 6 bases, the J end by 7 bases, with 7 bases between. Germline lookup yields CDR1 MNHEY and CDR2 SVGEGT. The CDR3 has 12 residues. This clone was recorded only once. TCRdb's table, derived via immunoSEQ multiplex PCR, lists solely in-frame clones and lacks some. The sample lists roughly 190,000 clones, roughly nine tenths occurring once. V and J are TRBV6-2 or TRBV6-3 and TRBJ1-6; tentatively, D is TRBD1 (5 bases). The material sequenced was blood. The clonotype comes from a man aged 25-40 years in good health. The CDR3 protein is CASSRQNSPLHF. The CDR3 nucleotides are TGTGCCAGCAGCAGACAGAATTCACCCCTCCACTTT.